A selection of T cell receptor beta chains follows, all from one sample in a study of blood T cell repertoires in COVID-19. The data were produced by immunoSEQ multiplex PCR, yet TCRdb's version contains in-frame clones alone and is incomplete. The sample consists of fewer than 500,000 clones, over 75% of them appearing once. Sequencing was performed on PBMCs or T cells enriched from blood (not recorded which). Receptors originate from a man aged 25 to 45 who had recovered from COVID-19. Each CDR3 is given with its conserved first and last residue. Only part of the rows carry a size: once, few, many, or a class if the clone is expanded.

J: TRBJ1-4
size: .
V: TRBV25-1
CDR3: CASSPTGYFNEKLFF

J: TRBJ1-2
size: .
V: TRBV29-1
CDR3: CSVGQGDYGYTF

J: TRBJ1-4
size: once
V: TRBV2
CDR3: CASTPPATGVKEKLFF

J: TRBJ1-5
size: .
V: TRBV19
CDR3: CASSIDSAIWQPQHF

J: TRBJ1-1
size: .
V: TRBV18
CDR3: CASSPGRGDTEAFF

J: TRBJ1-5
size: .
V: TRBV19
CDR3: CASSISSRGVNQPQHF

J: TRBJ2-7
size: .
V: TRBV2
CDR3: CASSRSGEQYF

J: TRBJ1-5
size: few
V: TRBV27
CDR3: CASSLIPLGDSNQPQHF

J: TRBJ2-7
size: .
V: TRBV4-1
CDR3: CASSQQAGLLHSYEQYF

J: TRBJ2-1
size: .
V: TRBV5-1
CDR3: CASSPRISGGVYNEQFF

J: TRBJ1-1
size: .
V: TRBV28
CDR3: CATHNRGYYEAFF

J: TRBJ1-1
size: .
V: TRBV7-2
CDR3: CASSWNRDGTEAFF

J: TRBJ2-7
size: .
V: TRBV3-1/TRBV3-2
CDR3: CASSQGTGIGEQYF

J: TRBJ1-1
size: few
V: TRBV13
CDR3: CASSLGFLGAENTEAFF

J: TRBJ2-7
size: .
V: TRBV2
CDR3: CASSDLLPYEQYF

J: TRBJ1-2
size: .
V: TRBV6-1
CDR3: CASSEARDFYGYTF

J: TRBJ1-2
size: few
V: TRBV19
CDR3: CASREGTAIYGYTF

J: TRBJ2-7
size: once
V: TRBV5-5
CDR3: CASSLDRVAYEQYF

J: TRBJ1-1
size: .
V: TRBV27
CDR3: CASSGTPNTEAFF

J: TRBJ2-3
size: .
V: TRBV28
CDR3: CASSSQGGGTDTQYF

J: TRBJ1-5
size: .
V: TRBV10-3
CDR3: CAISESGQGISNQPQHF

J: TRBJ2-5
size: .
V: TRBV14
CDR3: CASSPREQETQYF

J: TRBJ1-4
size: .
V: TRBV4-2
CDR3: CASSQTPVANEKLFF

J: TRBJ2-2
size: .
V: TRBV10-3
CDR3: CATRGPGAGELFF

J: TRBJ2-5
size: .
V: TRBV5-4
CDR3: CASSLAGASGLETQYF

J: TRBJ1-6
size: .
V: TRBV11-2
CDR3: CASSFTRGYNSPLHF

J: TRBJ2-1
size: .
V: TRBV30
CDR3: CAWSVFEGRGNEQFF

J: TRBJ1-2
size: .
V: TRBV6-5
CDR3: CASKPWQANYGYTF

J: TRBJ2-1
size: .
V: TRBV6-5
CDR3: CASSYLPSSYNEQFF

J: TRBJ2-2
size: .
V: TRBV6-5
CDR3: CASMATAYTGELFF

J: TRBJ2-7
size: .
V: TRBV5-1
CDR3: CASSLDREGPEQYF

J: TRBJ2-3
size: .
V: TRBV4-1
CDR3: CASSQAEGGGTDTQYF

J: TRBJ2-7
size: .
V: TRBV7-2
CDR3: CASSLRAGGLDEQYF

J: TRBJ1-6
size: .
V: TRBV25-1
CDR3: CASSASAEVALHF

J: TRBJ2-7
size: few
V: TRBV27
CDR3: CASGLQGAYEQYF

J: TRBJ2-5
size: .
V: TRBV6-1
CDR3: CASSEARLAGGRETQYF